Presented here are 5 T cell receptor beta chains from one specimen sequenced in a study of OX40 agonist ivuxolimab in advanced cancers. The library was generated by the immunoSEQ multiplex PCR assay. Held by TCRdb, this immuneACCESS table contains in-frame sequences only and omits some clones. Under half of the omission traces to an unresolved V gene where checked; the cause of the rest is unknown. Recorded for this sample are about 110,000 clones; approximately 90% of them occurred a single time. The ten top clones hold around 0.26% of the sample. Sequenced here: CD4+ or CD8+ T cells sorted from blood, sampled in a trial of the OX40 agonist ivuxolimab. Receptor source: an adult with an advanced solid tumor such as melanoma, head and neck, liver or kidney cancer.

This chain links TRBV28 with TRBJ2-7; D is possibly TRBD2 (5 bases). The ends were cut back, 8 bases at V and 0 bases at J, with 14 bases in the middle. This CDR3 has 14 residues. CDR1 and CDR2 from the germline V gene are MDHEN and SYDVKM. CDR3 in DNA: TGTGCCAGCGGAAGAGGGAGTGTCTCCTACGAGCAGTACTTC. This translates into CASGRGSVSYEQYF.

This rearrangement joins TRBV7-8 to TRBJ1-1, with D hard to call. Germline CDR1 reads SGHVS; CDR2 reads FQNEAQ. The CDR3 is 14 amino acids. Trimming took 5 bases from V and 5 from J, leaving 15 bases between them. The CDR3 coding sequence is TGTGCCAGCAGCCCGTCCTCCCGTCGGACTGAAGCTTTCTTT. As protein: CASSPSSRRTEAFF.

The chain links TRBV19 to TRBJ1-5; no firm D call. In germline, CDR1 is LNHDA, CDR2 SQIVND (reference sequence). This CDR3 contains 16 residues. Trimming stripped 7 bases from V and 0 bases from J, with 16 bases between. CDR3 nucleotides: TGTGCCAGTATCGTCCGGGCAGAAATTAGCAATCAGCCCCAGCATTTT. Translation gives CASIVRAEISNQPQHF.

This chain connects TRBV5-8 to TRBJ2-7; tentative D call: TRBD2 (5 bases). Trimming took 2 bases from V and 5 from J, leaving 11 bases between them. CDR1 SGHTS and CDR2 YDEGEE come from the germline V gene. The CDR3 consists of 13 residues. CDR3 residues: CASSLRAGDEQYF. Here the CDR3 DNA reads TGTGCCAGCAGCTTACGAGCCGGGGACGAGCAGTACTTC.

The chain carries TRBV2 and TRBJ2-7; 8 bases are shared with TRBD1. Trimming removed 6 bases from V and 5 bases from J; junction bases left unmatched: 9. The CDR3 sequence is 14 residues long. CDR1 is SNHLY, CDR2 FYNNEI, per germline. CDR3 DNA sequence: TGTGCCAGCAGAGAGAAGACAGGGGTCAACGAGCAGTACTTC. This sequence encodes CASREKTGVNEQYF. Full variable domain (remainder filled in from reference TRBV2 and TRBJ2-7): EPEVTQTPSHQVTQMGQEVILRCVPISNHLYFYWYRQILGQKVEFLVSFYNNEISEKSEIFDDQFSVERPDGSNFTLKIRSTKLEDSAMYFCASREKTGVNEQYFGPGTRLTVT.